One sample yielded the 22 T cell receptor beta chains listed below, sequenced in a study of PD-1 blockade in mismatch repair-deficient tumors. The assay was immunoSEQ multiplex PCR, and TCRdb's table has in-frame clones only and misses some. The sample shows some 120,000 clones, roughly 86% of them seen only once. The source was peripheral blood, collected 70 to 72 weeks after starting pembrolizumab. Source of these receptors: an adult with mismatch repair-deficient cancer.

This clone was seen a handful of times. The chain has TRBV7-8 and TRBJ1-5; weak D call: TRBD1 (6 bases). The CDR3 runs 15 residues. Trimming took 1 base from V and 4 from J, leaving 11 bases between them. The germline CDR1 and CDR2 sequences are SGHVS and FQNEAQ. Here the CDR3 reads CASSLGIQGNQPQHF. The CDR3, as DNA: TGTGCCAGCAGCTTAGGGATACAGGGAAATCAGCCCCAGCATTTT.

The rearrangement uses TRBV6-5 and TRBJ2-5; D is unclear. Germline V gene sequence: CDR1 MNHEY, CDR2 SVGAGI. Deletions cut 0 bases from V and 4 bases from J, with 15 bases between. The CDR3 runs 16 residues. CDR3 nucleotides: TGTGCCAGCAGTTACTCCTACGTCGCGCCTGGAGAGACCCAGTACTTC. Protein product: CASSYSYVAPGETQYF.

V is TRBV10-2 and J is TRBJ2-7; tentatively, D is TRBD2 (5 bases). This CDR3 region has 18 residues. V was pared by 2 bases and J by 4 bases, with 24 bases between. Germline V lookup: CDR1 WSHSY, CDR2 SAAADI. The CDR3, as DNA: TGCGCCAGCAGTGAGATTATGTCCAGCGGAAAAAGCCAATACGAGCAGTACTTC. Translation gives CASSEIMSSGKSQYEQYF.

CDR3 coding DNA: TGTGCCGGAAAGGGACACCGATCAGATACGCAGTATTTT. It specifies CAGKGHRSDTQYF. The chain employs TRBV2 and TRBJ2-3, with D tentatively TRBD1 (6 bases). V lost 11 bases and J 4 bases, leaving 16 bases between the germline ends. The CDR3 extends over 13 amino acids. Germline CDR1 and CDR2: SNHLY and FYNNEI.

The chain recombines TRBV5-1 with TRBJ2-1; the D gene is possibly TRBD2 (5 bases). Per the germline V gene, CDR1 is SGHRS and CDR2 is YFSETQ. The CDR3 extends over 13 amino acids. V lost 2 bases and J lost 6, with 9 bases in between. CDR3 sequence reads: CASSFGLTNEQFF. Here the CDR3 DNA reads TGCGCCAGCAGCTTCGGACTTACCAATGAGCAGTTCTTC.

The chain joins TRBV14 to TRBJ2-1; 10 nucleotides align to TRBD2. The CDR3 totals 16 residues. With 1 base clipped from V and 4 bases from J, the junction kept 4 bases outside the gene matches. Per germline, CDR1 SGHDN and CDR2 FVKESK. CDR3 DNA: TGTGCCAGCAGCCAAGTGCTAGCGGGAGAGTACAATGAGCAGTTCTTC. Residues: CASSQVLAGEYNEQFF.

CDR3 nucleotides: TGTGCCAGCAGCCGAGGGGTCAGGTTCAATCAGCCCCAGCATTTT. Its translation: CASSRGVRFNQPQHF. V and J are TRBV5-8 and TRBJ1-5; D may be TRBD1 (5 bases). Germline CDR1 SGHTS, CDR2 YDEGEE. Trimming took off 4 bases at V and 3 bases at J, with 14 bases between the two ends. The CDR3 totals 15 residues.

V and J are TRBV4-3 and TRBJ2-7; a possible D gene is TRBD2 (7 bases). This CDR3 is built from 15 residues. V lost 0 bases to trimming and J lost 5 bases, with 14 bases between them. Germline CDR1 reads LGHNA; CDR2 reads YSLEER. The CDR3 here is CASSQDPGGANEQYF. The CDR3 DNA reads as TGCGCCAGCAGCCAAGATCCGGGGGGCGCCAACGAGCAGTACTTC.

The rearrangement joins TRBV4-1 to TRBJ2-3, with 10 bases lining up with TRBD2. This CDR3 contains 15 residues. The V gene's germline CDR1 is MGHRA and CDR2 YSYEKL. V lost 1 base to trimming and J lost 6 bases; unmatched junction nucleotides: 4. The CDR3 region has the DNA TGCGCCAGCAGCCAAGTTGAGCGGGAGGGGGATACGCAGTATTTT. This encodes CASSQVEREGDTQYF.

The rearrangement joins TRBV6-6 to TRBJ2-1; no firm D call. CDR3 length: 13 amino acids. Germline values: CDR1 MNHNY, CDR2 SVGAGI (reference sequence). The V and J ends lost 3 bases and 6 bases respectively, with 9 bases between them. The CDR3 is CASSYLSGNEQFF. The CDR3 nucleotides read TGTGCCAGCAGTTATTTGTCGGGCAATGAGCAGTTCTTC.

This clone was picked up one time. The V call is TRBV30, the J call TRBJ1-5; maybe TRBD1 (5 bases). The germline gives CDR1 GTSNPN, CDR2 SVGIG (reference sequence). V was cut by 0 bases and J by 5 bases, with 8 bases left in between. The CDR3 is made up of 13 amino acids. The CDR3 loop is CAWSVQVDQPQHF. DNA of the CDR3: TGTGCCTGGAGTGTACAGGTCGATCAGCCCCAGCATTTT.

J is TRBJ2-7 and V is TRBV28, with D tentatively TRBD1 (6 bases). CDR3 size: 14 residues. Per the germline V gene, CDR1 is MDHEN and CDR2 is SYDVKM. V lost 5 bases to trimming and J lost 0 bases, with 11 bases between them. The CDR3, as DNA: TGTGCCAGCAGTCAAACAGGGATCTCCTACGAGCAGTACTTC. Its translation is CASSQTGISYEQYF.

The genes are TRBV2 and TRBJ2-7, with 13 bases fitting TRBD2. Germline V gene sequence: CDR1 SNHLY, CDR2 FYNNEI. The V gene end was trimmed by 5 bases and the J gene end by 5 bases; junction bases not matched to a gene: 12. The CDR3 contains 17 residues. In nucleotides, the CDR3 is TGTGCCAGCAGTCCCCAAGGACTAGCGGGAGAGGTGGACGAGCAGTACTTC. Protein product: CASSPQGLAGEVDEQYF.

Comment on this clone: The same CDR3 also results from other DNA sequences found in this sample. The V call is TRBV6-4, the J call TRBJ2-6; the D is unclear. The V end lost 2 bases, the J end lost 0 bases, and 5 bases lay between the germline ends. Germline V CDR1 and CDR2: MRHNA, SNTAGT. The CDR3 length is 15 residues. This chain's CDR3 is CASSDDSSGANVLTF. In DNA form, the CDR3 reads TGTGCCAGCAGTGACGATAGCTCTGGGGCCAACGTCCTGACTTTC.

The chain joins TRBV10-3 to TRBJ2-7; D uncertain. The CDR3 covers 14 residues. CDR1 and CDR2 from the germline V gene are ENHRY and SYGVKD. The V gene lost 3 bases and the J gene lost 0 bases, with 9 bases spanning the gap. The CDR3 sequence is CAISDRLDSYEQYF. CDR3 bases: TGTGCCATCAGTGATCGGCTAGACTCCTACGAGCAGTACTTC.

V usage is TRBV27 and J usage is TRBJ2-5, with D possibly TRBD1 on 6 matching bases. CDR3 size: 15 residues. V gave up 6 bases and J gave up 0 bases, with 14 bases separating them. Germline V CDR1 and CDR2: MNHEY, SMNVEV (reference sequence). The CDR3 DNA sequence: TGTGCCAGCAGCGACCTCAGACAGGACCAAGAGACCCAGTACTTC. Protein sequence: CASSDLRQDQETQYF.

This chain uses TRBV6-6 with TRBJ2-1; possibly TRBD2 for D (6 bases). Trimming took off 5 bases at V and 7 bases at J, with 12 bases between the two ends. Germline-derived CDR1 and CDR2 are MNHNY and SVGAGI (reference sequence). CDR3 size: 13 residues. CDR3 loop: CASSRDWSNEQFF. CDR3 nucleotides: TGTGCCAGCAGTCGGGACTGGTCGAATGAGCAGTTCTTC.

The chain links TRBV4-1 to TRBJ2-2; TRBD2 agrees at 8 bases. The CDR3 is made up of 16 amino acids. The V and J ends lost 1 base and 0 bases, in that order; junction bases with no gene match: 1. Germline V gives CDR1 MGHRA, CDR2 YSYEKL. Here the CDR3 DNA reads TGCGCCAGCAGCCAAGGACTAGCGACGAACACCGGGGAGCTGTTTTTT. Protein: CASSQGLATNTGELFF.

The chain joins TRBV4-1 to TRBJ1-4; 11 nucleotides match TRBD1. The CDR3 runs 19 residues. Trimming at V came to 1 base and at J to 3 bases, leaving 10 bases not matched to a gene. Germline CDR1 reads MGHRA; CDR2 reads YSYEKL. The CDR3 loop reads CASSQGPGQGEWANEKLFF. The CDR3 bases are TGCGCCAGCAGCCAAGGCCCGGGACAGGGGGAGTGGGCTAATGAAAAACTGTTTTTT.

The V gene is TRBV25-1, the J gene TRBJ2-1; D is perhaps TRBD2 (5 bases). The CDR3 has 16 residues. Germline-derived CDR1 and CDR2 are MGHDK and SYGVNS. V lost 1 base, J lost 0 bases, and 10 bases lay in between. Here the CDR3 reads CASSEFEGFSYNEQFF. For the CDR3, the DNA is TGTGCCAGCAGTGAATTCGAGGGATTCTCCTACAATGAGCAGTTCTTC.

This clone is a singleton in its sample. CDR3 sequence reads: CASSLGTGTGRYNEQFF. The CDR3 coding sequence is TGTGCCAGCAGCCTGGGGACCGGGACAGGACGCTACAATGAGCAGTTCTTC. V is TRBV28 and J is TRBJ2-1, with TRBD1 matching 8 bases. CDR1 and CDR2 from the germline V gene are MDHEN and SYDVKM. This CDR3 region has 17 residues. Trimming at V came to 6 bases and at J to 3 bases, leaving 13 bases not matched to a gene.

This clone appeared once. J is TRBJ1-1 and V is TRBV7-6; D gene unclear. V shed 1 base and J shed 5 bases, with 17 bases lying between them. The germline CDR1 and CDR2 sequences are SGHVS and FNYEAQ. This CDR3 is 16 amino acids long. Here the CDR3 reads CASSLGPSGRQTEAFF. CDR3 sequence (DNA): TGTGCCAGCAGCTTAGGCCCCTCGGGAAGGCAAACTGAAGCTTTCTTT.